These 12 T cell receptor beta chains originate from one sample sequenced in a study of human T cells and chemical hapten exposure. Stated time point: pre-sensitization, week 0. Treatment indicated: therapeutic diphenylcyclopropenone sensitization with weekly scalp DPC. The study extracted total RNA from unfractionated whole blood. TCRdb recomputed calls from the RACE reads with MiXCR, one row per CDR3 protein. Counted here are approximately 32,000 distinct CDR3 sequences, 10% to 15% occurring once; the ten biggest clones make up 1.9%. Sequenced here: whole blood, sampled in connection with sensitization to the hapten diphenylcyclopropenone (DPC). Receptors originate from a woman in her forties with alopecia areata. Some clones in this sample may be carry-over from other donors' samples.

The chain uses TRBV7-2 and TRBJ2-3; no reliable D call. The CDR3 runs to 15 residues. The V end was cut by 5 bases, the J end by 5 bases, with 17 bases between. The germline V gene has CDR1 SGHTA and CDR2 FQGNSA. CDR3 protein: CASSPQVGFRDTQYF. DNA of the CDR3: TGTGCCAGCAGCCCCCAAGTCGGGTTCCGAGATACGCAGTATTTT.

This clonotype has a count of ten or more. The chain has TRBV12-3 or TRBV12-4 and TRBJ1-1; no clear D. The CDR3 totals 12 residues. Trimming pared 6 bases from V and 8 bases from J, leaving 13 bases between. This CDR3 is CASSGSLAEAFF. DNA of the CDR3: TGTGCCAGCAGCGGATCTCTCGCGGAAGCTTTCTTT.

This chain connects TRBV2 to TRBJ1-4; 8 bases match TRBD1. Trimming cost V 5 bases and J 6 bases; bases outside gene matches: 5. Germline assignment: CDR1 SNHLY and CDR2 FYNNEI. This CDR3 region has 14 residues. The CDR3 loop reads CASSTGQGDEKLFF. The CDR3 DNA reads as TGTGCCAGCAGTACCGGACAGGGAGATGAAAAACTGTTTTTT.

The chain couples TRBV6-5 to TRBJ1-2, with 7 bases identical to TRBD1. This CDR3 comprises 14 residues. Germline CDR1 reads MNHEY; CDR2 reads SVGAGI. J was trimmed by 7 bases and V by 5 bases; bases with no gene match: 10. The CDR3 region is CASSPGQAAFGYTF. CDR3 nucleotides: TGTGCCAGCAGTCCCGGACAGGCTGCTTTTGGCTACACCTTC.

This clonotype was seen repeatedly, ten times or more. This sequence joins TRBV12-3 or TRBV12-4 and TRBJ2-1; TRBD1 might be the D (5 bases). Trimming pared 4 bases from V and 7 bases from J, leaving 11 bases between. The CDR3 runs to 13 residues. The CDR3 region is CASSSQGGNEQFF. CDR3 coding DNA: TGTGCCAGCAGTTCTCAGGGCGGAAATGAGCAGTTCTTC.

The CDR3 is CASTSSTGDLEQYF. The CDR3 DNA reads TGTGCCAGCACCTCCTCGACAGGGGACCTCGAGCAGTACTTC. The chain couples TRBV6-2 or TRBV6-3 to TRBJ2-7, with TRBD1 matching 8 bases. Germline CDR1 and CDR2: MNHEY and SVGEGT. The CDR3 loop spans 14 amino acids. The V segment lost 7 bases and the J segment 6 bases; nucleotides outside the gene matches: 11.

This clonotype occurred a few times. The chain couples TRBV3-1 to TRBJ1-1; possibly TRBD1 for D (5 bases). This CDR3 has 13 residues. Trimming took 5 bases from V and 6 from J, leaving 13 bases between them. Germline CDR1 is LGHDT and CDR2 is YNNKEL (reference sequence). The CDR3 bases are TGTGCCAGCAGCACTCGGCAGGGCTCTGAAGCTTTCTTT. This sequence encodes CASSTRQGSEAFF. The full variable domain, in which reference TRBV3-1 and TRBJ1-1 provide the parts outside the CDR3, is DTAVSQTPKYLVTQMGNDKSIKCEQNLGHDTMYWYKQDSKKFLKIMFSYNNKELIINETVPNRFSPKSPDKAHLNLHINSLELGDSAVYFCASSTRQGSEAFFGQGTRLTVV.

This clonotype has a count of ten or more. CDR3 in amino acids: CSAREPLSQRGLSSTDTQYF. CDR3 nucleotides: TGCAGTGCTAGAGAGCCCCTCTCTCAGCGGGGGCTCTCTAGCACAGATACGCAGTATTTT. The rearrangement links TRBV20-1 to TRBJ2-3; TRBD2 agrees at 8 bases. Trimming cost V 0 bases and J 0 bases; bases outside gene matches: 17. CDR3 length: 20 residues. Germline CDR1 reads DFQATT; CDR2 reads SNEGSKA (reference sequence).

This sequence joins TRBV29-1 and TRBJ2-2; 7 positions match TRBD1. Germline V CDR1 and CDR2: SQVTM, ANQGSEA. Losses at the gene ends were 4 bases for V and 8 bases for J; bases not matched to a gene: 7. This CDR3 has 13 amino acids. The CDR3 DNA is TGCAGCGTTGTAAAACAGGGGAAGGGGGAGCTGTTTTTT. Amino acid sequence: CSVVKQGKGELFF.

This clonotype came up many times. This rearrangement joins TRBV6-6 to TRBJ1-1, with D uncertain. The germline gives CDR1 MNHNY, CDR2 SVGAGI (reference sequence). The CDR3 consists of 13 residues. V was trimmed by 6 bases and J by 1 base, leaving 9 bases between them. The CDR3 DNA is TGTGCCAGCAGGCCGGACGGGAACACTGAAGCTTTCTTT. Translation gives CASRPDGNTEAFF.

Ten or more counts support this clonotype. The chain joins TRBV21-1 to TRBJ2-1; TRBD2 is taken as the D call from the table, unchecked against the DNA. TRBV21-1 is an annotated pseudogene. This CDR3 is 17 amino acids long. The CDR3 is CASSNEIAGLGSNEQFF. For the CDR3, the DNA is TGTGCCAGCAGCAATGAAATAGCGGGGCTGGGATCCAATGAGCAGTTCTTC.

V gene TRBV6-4 combines with J gene TRBJ1-5; 7 positions agree with TRBD1. Trimming removed 3 bases from V and 7 bases from J; junction bases left unmatched: 6. Per germline, CDR1 MRHNA and CDR2 SNTAGT. The CDR3 consists of 14 residues. The CDR3 DNA is TGTGCCAGCAGTGAAGCAGGAGGGGGCCAGCCCCAGCATTTT. Amino acid sequence: CASSEAGGGQPQHF.